This is a list of T cell receptor beta chains from one sample in a study of patients and donors after allogeneic stem cell transplantation. TCRdb redid the calling of the RT-PCR reads with MiXCR, one entry per CDR3 protein. The sample comprises about a million distinct CDR3 sequences, roughly 18% of which are singletons, and 6% rests with the top ten. The sample comprised blood, either unsorted or a sorted T cell fraction (not recorded which). Receptor source: a human donor who was either an allogeneic HSCT recipient or a stem cell or donor lymphocyte infusion donor (not recorded which). It is not recorded whose cells these are; they may come from a transplant donor. Both conserved end residues are part of each CDR3. The D gene is left open where the match is weak. Not all rows give a size; the values are once, few, many and, for expanded clones, a class.

V gene	D gene	J gene	clone size	CDR3 DNA	CDR3 protein
TRBV20-1	NA	TRBJ1-2	few	TGCAGTGCTAGAGATCAGGTGGATGGCTACACCTTC	CSARDQVDGYTF
TRBV9	TRBD1	TRBJ2-5	NA	TGTGCCAGCAGCGTACTCGGGACAGCACAAGAGACCCAGTACTTC	CASSVLGTAQETQYF
TRBV7-6	NA	TRBJ2-1	many	TGTGCCAGCAGCGGGGGCTCCTACAATGAGCAGTTCTTC	CASSGGSYNEQFF
TRBV9	TRBD2	TRBJ2-1	few	TGTGCCAGCAGCGTAGGTCTAGCGGGGGGGGTCTCCTACAATGAGCAGTTCTTC	CASSVGLAGGVSYNEQFF
TRBV7-8	NA	TRBJ2-7	NA	TGTGCCAGCAGCTGGAAGGTGGGTTACGAGCAGTACTTC	CASSWKVGYEQYF
TRBV5-1	NA	TRBJ1-6	few	TGCGCCAGCAGCACCTACAGGGATTCACCCCTCCACTTT	CASSTYRDSPLHF
TRBV20-1	NA	TRBJ2-1	NA	TGCAGTGCTAGAGATGGGCGGGACGCCAATGAGCAGTTCTTC	CSARDGRDANEQFF
TRBV12-5	TRBD1	TRBJ1-1	few	TGTGCTAGTGCCTTGCCCGGGACAGGGGCTGAAGCTTTCTTT	CASALPGTGAEAFF
TRBV6-1	TRBD1	TRBJ1-5	few	TGTGCCACCCAAGGGGGGACAGGGAATCAGCCCCAGCATTTT	CATQGGTGNQPQHF
TRBV9	NA	TRBJ2-7	NA	TGTGCCAGCAGCGTATATCCGGGAAGCTCCTACGAGCAGTACTTC	CASSVYPGSSYEQYF